One and the same sample provided the 30 T cell receptor beta chains below, sequenced in a study of blood T cells in healthy people across ages. Next came a second PCR, run for about 7 to 12 cycles, which used a sample-barcoded 5' primer along with a J-beta primer mix. TCRdb re-derived calls from the 5' RACE reads in MiXCR, one entry per CDR3 protein. Of 760,000 or so distinct CDR3 sequences detected, more than 20% appear once; the ten largest clones hold under 10%. The same sample was also studied in work on T cells of mothers and their children.

Sequenced sample: blood. The source of these receptors is a boy aged 10-17 years in good health.

The chain recombines TRBV7-3 with TRBJ2-1; the D gene is possibly TRBD2 (7 bases). V was trimmed by 5 bases and J by 6 bases, leaving 20 bases between them. From germline, CDR1 is SGHTA and CDR2 FQGTGA. This CDR3 has 16 residues. The CDR3 nucleotides are TGTGCCAGCAGCGACGCCGGGGGGCTGTGGGGCAATGAGCAGTTCTTC. Amino acids: CASSDAGGLWGNEQFF.

The rearrangement joins TRBV11-1 to TRBJ2-7; 8 bases fit TRBD2. Germline CDR1 is SGHAT and CDR2 is FQDESV (reference sequence). Trimming cost V 2 bases and J 3 bases; bases outside gene matches: 6. The CDR3 extends over 15 amino acids. The CDR3 DNA reads as TGTGCCAGCAGCTTATACGCGGGGGGAAACTACGAGCAGTACTTC. Protein sequence: CASSLYAGGNYEQYF.

The chain carries TRBV9 and TRBJ1-4; no reliable D call. V was trimmed by 4 bases and J by 12 bases, leaving 16 bases between them. The CDR3 consists of 13 residues. In germline, CDR1 is SGDLS, CDR2 YYNGEE. The CDR3 protein is CASSLRPNTELFF. CDR3 sequence (DNA): TGTGCCAGCAGCTTGCGACCCAATACCGAACTGTTTTTT.

There are a few counts of this clonotype. The rearrangement links TRBV11-2 to TRBJ2-1; 12 bases map to TRBD1. The assigned J gene may be wrong: the sequence end matches TRBJ2-5 better. Looked up from germline, CDR1 is SGHAT and CDR2 is FQNNGV. The CDR3 runs 15 residues. CDR3 sequence: CASSSQGQGAKTQYF. The CDR3 DNA follows: TGTGCCAGCAGCTCCCAGGGACAGGGGGCGAAGACCCAGTACTTC.

The chain links TRBV29-1 to TRBJ2-5, with 7 bases lining up with TRBD2. The J call may not be correct, given that the DNA end is closer to TRBJ2-1. The length of the CDR3 is 14 residues. Looked up from germline, CDR1 is SQVTM and CDR2 is ANQGSEA. As DNA, the CDR3 is TGCAGCGTTGAAGTTGAGGGACTATTCAATGAGCAGTTCTTC. The encoded protein is CSVEVEGLFNEQFF.

This clonotype occurred many times. The rearrangement joins TRBV20-1 to TRBJ1-4, with 7 bases that match TRBD1. The V and J ends lost 5 bases and 10 bases, in that order; junction bases with no gene match: 7. Germline V CDR1 and CDR2: DFQATT, SNEGSKA (reference sequence). This CDR3 is built from 12 residues. The CDR3 loop reads CSAGDRVSKLFF. The CDR3 bases are TGCAGTGCTGGCGACAGGGTTTCAAAACTGTTTTTT.

V and J are TRBV6-1 and TRBJ2-2; tentative D call: TRBD2 (5 bases). Per germline, CDR1 MNHNS and CDR2 SASEGT. The V end was cut by 11 bases, the J end by 6 bases, with 19 bases between. This CDR3 is built from 14 residues. CDR3 region: CAGSTVLLAGELFF. Written as DNA, the CDR3 is TGTGCCGGGAGCACGGTCCTGCTGGCCGGGGAGCTGTTTTTT.

A few counts support this clonotype. The rearrangement links TRBV6-5 to TRBJ1-2; D unclear. V was clipped by 6 bases and J by 4 bases, with 9 bases between them. CDR3 length equals 12 residues. Germline V lookup: CDR1 MNHEY, CDR2 SVGAGI. The CDR3 protein is CASRSKGYGYTF. The CDR3 DNA follows: TGTGCCAGCAGGTCAAAAGGCTATGGCTACACCTTC.

The chain uses TRBV20-1 and TRBJ2-1, with TRBD2 as a possible D gene (5 bases). The CDR3 totals 11 residues. Germline lookup yields CDR1 DFQATT and CDR2 SNEGSKA (reference sequence). The ends were cut back, 4 bases at V and 10 bases at J, with 11 bases in the middle. The CDR3 reads CSANQEREQFF. As DNA, the CDR3 is TGCAGTGCTAACCAAGAGCGGGAGCAGTTCTTC.

The V gene is TRBV20-1, the J gene TRBJ1-6; possibly TRBD1 for D (5 bases). V lost 2 bases to trimming and J lost 5 bases, with 10 bases between them. Germline V gives CDR1 DFQATT, CDR2 SNEGSKA (reference sequence). This CDR3 comprises 14 residues. The CDR3 bases are TGCAGTGCTAGACAGGGACTCGATAATTCACCCCTCCACTTT. Translated: CSARQGLDNSPLHF.

The gene calls are TRBV6-2 or TRBV6-3 and TRBJ1-5, with TRBD1 as a possible D gene (6 bases). Germline assignment: CDR1 MNHEY and CDR2 SVGEGT. The CDR3 has 15 residues. With 5 bases removed from V and 0 bases from J, the gap between germline ends came to 11 bases. Written as DNA, the CDR3 is TGTGCCAGCAGTGTGACAGGTTATAGCAATCAGCCCCAGCATTTT. Amino acid sequence: CASSVTGYSNQPQHF.

In this sample, this clonotype turned up a few times. V usage is TRBV20-1 and J usage is TRBJ2-3, with TRBD1 identical over 8 bases. The length of the CDR3 is 19 residues. Germline V CDR1 and CDR2: DFQATT, SNEGSKA (reference sequence). Trimming took 0 bases from V and 2 from J; bases not matched to a gene: 16. The CDR3 is CSARDRYTGQGRDTDTQYF. In DNA form, the CDR3 reads TGCAGTGCTAGAGATCGGTACACCGGACAGGGTAGGGACACAGATACGCAGTATTTT.

The J gene is TRBJ2-7, the V gene TRBV4-1, with 15 bases identical to TRBD2. With V trimmed by 0 bases and J by 0 bases, 9 bases remained unmatched. Germline lookup yields CDR1 MGHRA and CDR2 YSYEKL. CDR3 length: 20 amino acids. CDR3 nucleotide sequence: TGCGCCAGCAGCCAAGATCTCGGGACTAGCGGGAGGACGAGCTCCTACGAGCAGTACTTC. Its translation: CASSQDLGTSGRTSSYEQYF.

A few counts support this clonotype. V is TRBV6-2 or TRBV6-3 and J is TRBJ2-1; TRBD2 matches at 9 bases. The CDR3 totals 17 residues. Germline assignment: CDR1 MNHEY and CDR2 SVGEGT. With 0 bases clipped from V and 3 bases from J, the junction kept 6 bases outside the gene matches. CDR3 DNA: TGTGCCAGCAGTTACTCCCCCGCTAGCGGGATCTACAATGAGCAGTTCTTC. Translation gives CASSYSPASGIYNEQFF.

This sequence joins TRBV7-9 and TRBJ1-2, with D uncertain. CDR1 is SEHNR, CDR2 FQNEAQ, per germline (reference sequence). The CDR3 totals 13 residues. The ends were cut back, 3 bases at V and 5 bases at J, with 10 bases in the middle. CDR3 sequence: CASSFPGIYGYTF. The CDR3 bases are TGTGCCAGCAGCTTCCCGGGGATTTATGGCTACACCTTC.

V gene TRBV12-3 or TRBV12-4 combines with J gene TRBJ2-5, with a weak D call TRBD2 (6 bases). CDR3 size: 15 residues. V lost 4 bases to trimming and J lost 5 bases, with 17 bases between them. The CDR3 reads CASSSQSGGSETQYF. In DNA form, the CDR3 reads TGTGCCAGCAGTTCCCAATCCGGGGGATCGGAGACCCAGTACTTC.

The V and J genes are TRBV4-3 and TRBJ2-7; D is ambiguous. V shed 0 bases and J shed 3 bases, with 15 bases lying between them. CDR1 and CDR2 from the germline V gene are LGHNA and YSLEER. The CDR3 extends over 16 amino acids. CDR3: CASSQDMAGSNYEQYF. CDR3 coding DNA: TGCGCCAGCAGCCAAGATATGGCAGGTAGTAACTACGAGCAGTACTTC.

The chain has TRBV6-2 or TRBV6-3 and TRBJ2-3, with D possibly matching TRBD2 (6 bases). Deletions cut 5 bases from V and 2 bases from J, with 14 bases between. This CDR3 comprises 15 residues. Germline CDR1 and CDR2: MNHEY and SVGEGT. CDR3 sequence (DNA): TGTGCCAGCAGTGGGACTCCTACAAACACAGATACGCAGTATTTT. It yields the protein CASSGTPTNTDTQYF.

The genes are TRBV27 and TRBJ2-5; D gene ambiguous. Germline CDR1 reads MNHEY; CDR2 reads SMNVEV (reference sequence). Trimming shortened V by 4 bases and J by 0 bases, and 6 bases separated the two germline ends. This CDR3 is built from 13 residues. The CDR3 DNA reads TGTGCCAGCAGTTATCTGGACCAAGAGACCCAGTACTTC. This codes for CASSYLDQETQYF.

This clonotype has only a few counts. The rearrangement links TRBV7-3 to TRBJ2-2; D may be TRBD2 (6 bases). The CDR3 has 15 amino acids. V was trimmed by 5 bases and J by 8 bases, leaving 18 bases between them. The germline gives CDR1 SGHTA, CDR2 FQGTGA. In nucleotides, the CDR3 is TGTGCCAGCAGCCTCGCGGGGCTAGGCGTAGGGGAGCTGTTTTTT. Amino acid sequence: CASSLAGLGVGELFF.

The V and J genes are TRBV11-2 and TRBJ2-5; D tentatively fits TRBD1 or TRBD2 (5 bases each). V lost 6 bases and J lost 5, with 13 bases in between. The germline gives CDR1 SGHAT, CDR2 FQNNGV. The CDR3 runs to 13 residues. CDR3 residues: CASSRDWGETQYF. CDR3 nucleotides: TGTGCCAGCAGTCGCGACTGGGGGGAGACCCAGTACTTC.

This chain uses TRBV11-2 with TRBJ2-5, with 10 nucleotides matching TRBD2. The end of the DNA fits TRBJ2-1 better, so the J call may be wrong. This CDR3 has 16 residues. Germline CDR1 and CDR2: SGHAT and FQNNGV. The CDR3 nucleotides are TGTGCCAGCAGCTCTCAAAGCGGGAGGGCCATCAGTGAGCAGTTCTTC. The encoded protein is CASSSQSGRAISEQFF.

J is TRBJ1-2 and V is TRBV12-3 or TRBV12-4, with no clear D. The CDR3 spans 12 residues. V was clipped by 5 bases and J by 4 bases, with 8 bases between them. In nucleotides, the CDR3 is TGTGCCAGCAGTCCCCTTGTCTATGGCTACACCTTC. This gives the protein CASSPLVYGYTF.

This clonotype has a handful of counts. The chain couples TRBV29-1 to TRBJ1-2; 9 bases align to TRBD1. The CDR3 contains 11 residues. Germline values: CDR1 SQVTM, CDR2 ANQGSEA. Germline trimming cut 6 bases from V and 6 bases from J; bases unmatched to any gene: 2. The CDR3 DNA sequence: TGCAGCGTGAGGACAGGGGATGGCTACACCTTC. Its translation: CSVRTGDGYTF.

This clonotype has a handful of counts. The V and J genes are TRBV18 and TRBJ2-5, with D possibly being TRBD2 (6 bases). The germline CDR1 and CDR2 sequences are KGHSH and LQKENI. The V gene lost 3 bases and the J gene lost 9 bases, with 17 bases spanning the gap. The CDR3 sequence is 14 residues long. CDR3: CASSPLAEGISQYF. CDR3 DNA: TGTGCCAGCTCACCTCTCGCGGAGGGGATCTCCCAGTACTTC.

This clonotype was counted between two and nine times. V usage is TRBV12-3 or TRBV12-4 and J usage is TRBJ2-1, with 7 bases that match TRBD2. CDR3 length: 17 amino acids. With V trimmed by 3 bases and J by 0 bases, 8 bases remained unmatched. In DNA form, the CDR3 reads TGTGCCAGCAGTTTGGTCTTGGGGGAGGGCTCCTACAATGAGCAGTTCTTC. This translates into CASSLVLGEGSYNEQFF.

This CDR3 is CATSDSGQSHGGYTF. The CDR3 bases are TGTGCCACCAGTGATTCGGGACAGTCTCACGGGGGCTACACCTTC. V usage is TRBV24-1 and J usage is TRBJ1-2, with 7 bases lining up with TRBD1. Trimming at V came to 2 bases and at J to 8 bases, leaving 10 bases not matched to a gene. The CDR3 covers 15 residues. Germline loops: CDR1 KGHDR, CDR2 SFDVKD.

The chain links TRBV7-9 to TRBJ2-5, with 7 nucleotides matching TRBD1. V dropped 1 base and J dropped 5; count of bases not matched to a gene: 4. Looked up from germline, CDR1 is SEHNR and CDR2 is FQNEAQ (reference sequence). The CDR3 is 14 residues long. The CDR3 DNA reads as TGTGCCAGCAGCTTAGAGGGGGCCTTCGAGACCCAGTACTTC. This gives the protein CASSLEGAFETQYF.

V gene TRBV5-1 combines with J gene TRBJ2-2; perhaps D is TRBD1 or TRBD2 (6 bases each). The CDR3 has 18 residues. Germline values: CDR1 SGHRS, CDR2 YFSETQ. V lost 0 bases to trimming and J lost 4 bases, with 19 bases between them. The CDR3 coding sequence is TGCGCCAGCAGCTTGGAGGGACAAGGTGCGGGATTCACCGGGGAGCTGTTTTTT. Residues: CASSLEGQGAGFTGELFF.

Here the CDR3 reads CASSYQGSGQETQYF. CDR3 DNA sequence: TGTGCCAGCAGTTACCAGGGGTCGGGCCAAGAGACCCAGTACTTC. The chain has TRBV6-5 and TRBJ2-5; perhaps TRBD1 as D (6 bases). The CDR3 spans 15 residues. The germline gives CDR1 MNHEY, CDR2 SVGAGI. V was trimmed by 2 bases and J by 1 base, leaving 11 bases between them.